A single sample gave rise to the 13 T cell receptor beta chains below, sequenced in a study of cytomegalovirus exposure and HLA in healthy donors. The PCR contained 60 Vbeta and 13 Jbeta primers. The assay was immunoSEQ multiplex PCR, and TCRdb's table has in-frame clones only and misses some. Its clone listing holds 35,000 to 45,000 clones. Sequencing input: PBMCs. These receptors all stem from a male donor in good health and CMV-seronegative.

The rearrangement joins TRBV6-1 to TRBJ1-1; D unresolved. V was trimmed by 4 bases and J by 4 bases, leaving 16 bases between them. CDR3 size: 15 residues. Germline assignment: CDR1 MNHNS and CDR2 SASEGT. DNA for the CDR3: TGTGCCAGCAGTGGTCAGTACAGCCTTTCCACTGAAGCTTTCTTT. Translation: CASSGQYSLSTEAFF.

The chain employs TRBV2 and TRBJ2-1, with 12 bases that match TRBD2. V trimming: 7 bases; J trimming: 1 base; junction bases outside the gene matches: 2. This CDR3 comprises 15 residues. Germline V gene data show CDR1 as SNHLY and CDR2 as FYNNEI. The CDR3 sequence: CASTSGRVSYNEQFF. The CDR3 DNA follows: TGTGCCAGCACTAGCGGGAGGGTGTCCTACAATGAGCAGTTCTTC.

The chain is built from TRBV5-4 and TRBJ1-1; tentatively, D is TRBD1 (5 bases). This CDR3 region has 15 residues. CDR1 and CDR2 (germline): SGHNT, YYREEE (reference sequence). V lost 4 bases and J lost 5, with 18 bases in between. CDR3 nucleotide sequence: TGTGCCAGCAGCCCCATCGGGGGAGCAGAGACTGAAGCTTTCTTT. As protein: CASSPIGGAETEAFF.

The V and J genes are TRBV2 and TRBJ1-1; 10 bases align to TRBD1. The CDR3 runs 15 residues. V lost 4 bases to trimming and J lost 4 bases; unmatched junction nucleotides: 6. The germline gives CDR1 SNHLY, CDR2 FYNNEI. Here the CDR3 DNA reads TGTGCCAGCAGTGCTACCGGGACAGGGGTCACTGAAGCTTTCTTT. As protein: CASSATGTGVTEAFF.

The chain joins TRBV5-1 to TRBJ2-7, with 8 bases fitting TRBD1. J was trimmed by 7 bases and V by 2 bases; bases with no gene match: 5. Looked up from germline, CDR1 is SGHRS and CDR2 is YFSETQ. This CDR3 has 13 amino acids. CDR3 nucleotides: TGCGCCAGCAGCTTCAAACAGGGGGTTGAGCAGTACTTC. Encoded protein: CASSFKQGVEQYF.

CDR3 residues: CGFWGGDTQYF. In nucleotides, the CDR3 is TGTGGCTTCTGGGGGGGCGATACGCAGTATTTT. This chain uses TRBV2 with TRBJ2-3; D may be TRBD2 (7 bases). CDR1 is SNHLY, CDR2 FYNNEI, per germline. The CDR3 runs 11 residues.

V usage is TRBV5-6 and J usage is TRBJ1-5; 8 positions match TRBD1. The CDR3 runs to 16 residues. V shed 0 bases and J 6 bases; nucleotides not matched to a gene: 8. Germline-derived CDR1 and CDR2 are SGHDT and YYEEEE. The CDR3 reads CASSLGGTGGSQPQHF. The DNA for the CDR3 is TGTGCCAGCAGCTTGGGGGGGACAGGTGGGTCTCAGCCCCAGCATTTT.

The rearrangement links TRBV5-1 to TRBJ2-6; weak D call: TRBD1 (6 bases). Germline-derived CDR1 and CDR2 are SGHRS and YFSETQ. This CDR3 has 17 amino acids. V lost 1 base and J 2 bases, leaving 13 bases between the germline ends. The CDR3 reads CASSLRQVVAGANVLTF. CDR3 coding DNA: TGCGCCAGCAGCTTGCGACAGGTTGTAGCTGGGGCCAACGTCCTGACTTTC.

V usage is TRBV28 and J usage is TRBJ1-5; D call uncertain. Germline loops: CDR1 MDHEN, CDR2 SYDVKM. The CDR3 totals 13 residues. Trimming shortened V by 2 bases and J by 6 bases, and 8 bases separated the two germline ends. The CDR3 reads CASSLPFSQPQHF. In nucleotides, the CDR3 is TGTGCCAGCAGTTTACCCTTTTCTCAGCCCCAGCATTTT.

The CDR3 protein is CASSQRTGAGEQYF. In DNA form, the CDR3 reads TGCGCCAGCAGCCAGCGGACAGGGGCCGGCGAGCAGTACTTC. The chain combines TRBV23-1 with TRBJ2-7; 9 positions match TRBD1. TRBV23-1 counts as an open reading frame of uncertain function. The CDR3 totals 14 residues. J gave up 6 bases and V 6 bases, and 9 bases lay outside the gene matches.

V gene TRBV5-1 combines with J gene TRBJ1-5; a possible D gene is TRBD1 (6 bases). CDR3 size: 15 residues. The germline CDR1 and CDR2 sequences are SGHRS and YFSETQ. Trimming left V 4 bases short and J 4 bases short, with 15 bases between. The CDR3 here is CASSVGGRPNQPQHF. Written as DNA, the CDR3 is TGCGCCAGCAGCGTGGGGGGCAGGCCTAATCAGCCCCAGCATTTT. Variable domain in full (rest from reference TRBV5-1 and TRBJ1-5): KAGVTQTPRYLIKTRGQQVTLSCSPISGHRSVSWYQQTPGQGLQFLFEYFSETQRNKGNFPGRFSGRQFSNSRSEMNVSTLELGDSALYLCASSVGGRPNQPQHFGDGTRLSIL.

This chain joins TRBV14 and TRBJ1-1; 10 bases line up with TRBD1. The CDR3 runs 16 residues. CDR1 is SGHDN and CDR2 is FVKESK in the germline V gene. The V and J ends lost 2 bases and 5 bases, in that order; junction bases with no gene match: 8. CDR3 region: CASSQPMTGGNTEAFF. CDR3 sequence (DNA): TGTGCCAGCAGCCAACCAATGACAGGGGGCAATACTGAAGCTTTCTTT. Drawing the rest from reference TRBV14 and TRBJ1-1, the complete variable domain is EAGVTQFPSHSVIEKGQTVTLRCDPISGHDNLYWYRRVMGKEIKFLLHFVKESKQDESGMPNNRFLAERTGGTYSTLKVQPAELEDSGVYFCASSQPMTGGNTEAFFGQGTRLTVV.

This chain's CDR3 is CASSQEYGDRYNEQFF. The CDR3 bases are TGCGCCAGCAGCCAAGAATACGGGGACAGATACAATGAGCAGTTCTTC. This chain joins TRBV4-1 and TRBJ2-1, with TRBD1 matching over 7 bases. Germline trimming cut 0 bases from V and 4 bases from J; bases unmatched to any gene: 6. CDR3 length: 16 amino acids. Germline V lookup: CDR1 MGHRA, CDR2 YSYEKL.